Listed here are 32 T cell receptor beta chains from one sample, sequenced in a study of control samples from healthy donors and cancer patients. The assay was immunoSEQ multiplex PCR, and TCRdb's table has in-frame clones only and misses some. This table has about 140,000 clones, about 89% appearing once. The sequenced sample was blood. These receptors were obtained from a man under 40 in good health.

The chain employs TRBV5-1 and TRBJ1-1, with a weak D call TRBD1 (5 bases). Germline CDR1 SGHRS, CDR2 YFSETQ. Between the trimmed V and J ends, which lost 1 base and 6 bases, there was a span of 22 bases. This CDR3 region has 17 residues. CDR3 DNA sequence: TGCGCCAGCAGCTTGCAACAGGCCTCTTCCCCAAGCGCTGAAGCTTTCTTT. Translating gives CASSLQQASSPSAEAFF. The variable domain in full, completed from reference TRBV5-1 and TRBJ1-1, reads KAGVTQTPRYLIKTRGQQVTLSCSPISGHRSVSWYQQTPGQGLQFLFEYFSETQRNKGNFPGRFSGRQFSNSRSEMNVSTLELGDSALYLCASSLQQASSPSAEAFFGQGTRLTVV.

The chain carries TRBV9 and TRBJ2-1; 7 bases are a match to TRBD2. The CDR3 has 16 amino acids. Germline CDR1 reads SGDLS; CDR2 reads YYNGEE. The V segment lost 0 bases and the J segment 7 bases; nucleotides outside the gene matches: 10. Written as DNA, the CDR3 is TGTGCCAGCAGCGTAGCGGGGAGGGCGGGTTGGAATGAGCAGTTCTTC. Protein sequence: CASSVAGRAGWNEQFF. The full variable domain, with the rest looked up from reference TRBV9 and TRBJ2-1, is DSGVTQTPKHLITATGQRVTLRCSPRSGDLSVYWYQQSLDQGLQFLIQYYNGEERAKGNILERFSAQQFPDLHSELNLSSLELGDSALYFCASSVAGRAGWNEQFFGPGTRLTVL.

This chain links TRBV7-9 with TRBJ2-1; perhaps TRBD1 as D (6 bases). Germline CDR1 SEHNR, CDR2 FQNEAQ (reference sequence). Trimming took off 3 bases at V and 5 bases at J, with 11 bases between the two ends. This CDR3 region has 14 residues. The CDR3 nucleotides read TGTGCCAGCAGCTTCCAGACAGGAGACAATGAGCAGTTCTTC. As protein: CASSFQTGDNEQFF.

V is TRBV11-2 and J is TRBJ2-7, with 10 bases matching TRBD1. The CDR3 loop spans 16 amino acids. V lost 1 base to trimming and J lost 4 bases; unmatched junction nucleotides: 7. CDR1 and CDR2 (germline): SGHAT, FQNNGV. CDR3 sequence (DNA): TGTGCCAGCAGCTTAGCGCGGACAGGGGGGAAGTACGAGCAGTACTTC. Its protein is CASSLARTGGKYEQYF.

The rearrangement uses TRBV27 and TRBJ2-7; D is ambiguous. Germline V lookup: CDR1 MNHEY, CDR2 SMNVEV (reference sequence). This CDR3 comprises 11 residues. V was pared by 5 bases and J by 6 bases, with 8 bases between. The DNA for the CDR3 is TGTGCCAGCAGTAGTTATGGCGAGCAGTACTTC. As protein: CASSSYGEQYF.

V gene TRBV7-8 combines with J gene TRBJ1-1; 10 bases map to TRBD1. This CDR3 spans 15 amino acids. The ends lost 7 bases at V and 1 base at J; junction bases unmatched: 6. CDR1 and CDR2 (germline): SGHVS, FQNEAQ. The CDR3 sequence: CASTLRTGGNTEAFF. As DNA, the CDR3 is TGTGCCAGCACCCTTAGGACAGGGGGGAACACTGAAGCTTTCTTT.

The V and J genes are TRBV2 and TRBJ2-3; 8 nucleotides agree with TRBD2. The CDR3 length is 14 residues. Germline V gene sequence: CDR1 SNHLY, CDR2 FYNNEI. Trimming cost V 3 bases and J 6 bases; bases outside gene matches: 5. The CDR3 spells CASSDRSSGDTQYF. The DNA of the CDR3 is TGTGCCAGCAGTGACCGCTCTAGCGGGGATACGCAGTATTTT.

V gene TRBV4-3 combines with J gene TRBJ1-4, with a possible D match to TRBD1 (5 bases). Deletions cut 1 base from V and 10 bases from J, with 10 bases between. This CDR3 is built from 13 residues. Per the germline V gene, CDR1 is LGHNA and CDR2 is YSLEER. CDR3 loop: CASSQAVGTKLFF. The CDR3 region has the DNA TGCGCCAGCAGCCAAGCAGTAGGGACAAAACTGTTTTTT.

J is TRBJ2-3 and V is TRBV4-3; D is possibly TRBD1 or TRBD2 (5 bases each). Per germline, CDR1 LGHNA and CDR2 YSLEER. This CDR3 is built from 16 residues. Trimming shortened V by 0 bases and J by 1 base, and 11 bases separated the two germline ends. DNA of the CDR3: TGCGCCAGCAGCCAAGACCCTGTGGGGGGCACAGATACGCAGTATTTT. This encodes CASSQDPVGGTDTQYF.

This clone was seen just once. The chain carries TRBV7-3 and TRBJ2-3, with 8 positions matching TRBD2. The ends lost 2 bases at V and 0 bases at J; junction bases unmatched: 4. This CDR3 comprises 16 residues. Germline-derived CDR1 and CDR2 are SGHTA and FQGTGA. The CDR3 DNA follows: TGTGCCAGCAGCTTAGGGCTAGCGGGTAGCACAGATACGCAGTATTTT. This translates into CASSLGLAGSTDTQYF.

V gene TRBV11-3 combines with J gene TRBJ2-5; no clear D. Trimming removed 4 bases from V and 4 bases from J, with 13 bases in between. The CDR3 covers 14 residues. Germline V lookup: CDR1 SGHNT, CDR2 YENEEA. In DNA form, the CDR3 reads TGTGCCAGCAGCTCATTCTTACCGTCAGAGACCCAGTACTTC. Translation: CASSSFLPSETQYF.

In its sample, this clone was seen a few times. The chain has TRBV29-1 and TRBJ2-2; D not certain. V lost 8 bases and J 4 bases, leaving 17 bases between the germline ends. The germline CDR1 and CDR2 sequences are SQVTM and ANQGSEA. The CDR3 covers 14 residues. CDR3 bases: TGCAGCTGCCGCCTGACCGGGCCCACCGGGGAGCTGTTTTTT. Its protein product is CSCRLTGPTGELFF.

This clone turned up a few times. This chain uses TRBV19 with TRBJ1-1; perhaps TRBD1 as D (6 bases). V shed 3 bases and J shed 4 bases, with 12 bases lying between them. Germline loops: CDR1 LNHDA, CDR2 SQIVND (reference sequence). The CDR3 length is 14 residues. For the CDR3, the DNA is TGTGCCAGTAGTATGGACAGCGAGTCCACTGAAGCTTTCTTT. Translation: CASSMDSESTEAFF.

V gene TRBV19 combines with J gene TRBJ1-1; D gene ambiguous. V lost 7 bases to trimming and J lost 7 bases, with 16 bases between them. Germline loops: CDR1 LNHDA, CDR2 SQIVND (reference sequence). The CDR3 is 13 residues long. The CDR3 loop is CASKSQGGDEAFF. DNA for the CDR3: TGTGCCAGTAAAAGCCAAGGAGGAGATGAAGCTTTCTTT.

A word on this clone: The sample contains more than one DNA sequence encoding this CDR3. The gene calls are TRBV5-6 and TRBJ2-7; TRBD1 might be the D (5 bases). This CDR3 spans 14 amino acids. Per germline, CDR1 SGHDT and CDR2 YYEEEE. V was clipped by 0 bases and J by 0 bases, with 7 bases between them. The CDR3 sequence: CASSLGGDSYEQYF. The CDR3 coding sequence is TGTGCCAGCAGCTTGGGGGGCGACTCCTACGAGCAGTACTTC.

V and J are TRBV12-3 or TRBV12-4 and TRBJ1-3; maybe TRBD1 (6 bases). V lost 11 bases and J 0 bases, leaving 11 bases between the germline ends. The CDR3 length is 13 residues. CDR3 DNA sequence: TGTGCCGGGGGCGATTTCTCTGGAAACACCATATATTTT. It yields the protein CAGGDFSGNTIYF.

This clone has only a few counts. J is TRBJ1-3 and V is TRBV30; no reliable D call. V was pared by 2 bases and J by 8 bases, with 7 bases between. The CDR3 is 11 amino acids. Germline loops: CDR1 GTSNPN, CDR2 SVGIG (reference sequence). CDR3 bases: TGTGCCTGGAGTAACCGGGACACCATATATTTT. It yields the protein CAWSNRDTIYF.

The CDR3, as DNA: TGCGCCAGCAGCCAACCCGAGGGGGGGGCTAATTCACCCCTCCACTTT. It is translated as CASSQPEGGANSPLHF. This chain links TRBV4-3 with TRBJ1-6, with D perhaps TRBD1 (6 bases). The CDR3 contains 16 residues. Germline lookup yields CDR1 LGHNA and CDR2 YSLEER. Trimming removed 2 bases from V and 6 bases from J, with 14 bases in between.

The V call is TRBV24-1, the J call TRBJ1-1, with D tentatively TRBD1 (5 bases). Germline CDR1 and CDR2: KGHDR and SFDVKD. Trimming removed 7 bases from V and 4 bases from J, with 12 bases in between. The CDR3 length is 13 residues. This chain's CDR3 is CATRGPMGTEAFF. DNA for the CDR3: TGTGCCACCAGGGGACCGATGGGCACTGAAGCTTTCTTT.

The chain employs TRBV7-2 and TRBJ2-5; D not certain. Germline assignment: CDR1 SGHTA and CDR2 FQGNSA. Trimming left V 4 bases short and J 1 base short, with 7 bases between. The CDR3 is 13 amino acids. The CDR3 DNA sequence: TGTGCCAGCAGCTGGCTGGCCCAAGAGACCCAGTACTTC. Translating it yields CASSWLAQETQYF.

The gene calls are TRBV6-5 and TRBJ2-7, with D possibly matching TRBD2 (5 bases). CDR3 length: 15 residues. V lost 4 bases, J lost 2 bases, and 15 bases lay in between. The germline V gene encodes CDR1 MNHEY and CDR2 SVGAGI. The CDR3 loop is CASSSPQRKAYEQYF. As DNA, the CDR3 is TGTGCCAGCAGTTCTCCACAGCGGAAGGCCTACGAGCAGTACTTC.

This chain uses TRBV7-2 with TRBJ1-2; 8 bases match TRBD1. V shed 0 bases and J 7 bases; nucleotides not matched to a gene: 7. Germline CDR1 SGHTA, CDR2 FQGNSA. CDR3 length: 15 amino acids. This chain's CDR3 is CASSLAGQGAPGYTF. For the CDR3, the DNA is TGTGCCAGCAGCTTAGCGGGTCAGGGGGCTCCTGGCTACACCTTC.

The gene calls are TRBV7-8 and TRBJ1-3; weak D call: TRBD1 (5 bases). This CDR3 comprises 13 residues. The germline V gene has CDR1 SGHVS and CDR2 FQNEAQ. V gave up 6 bases and J gave up 4 bases, with 10 bases separating them. CDR3 in DNA: TGTGCCAGCAGTCCGCGGACAGGAAACACCATATATTTT. The encoded protein is CASSPRTGNTIYF.

The CDR3 loop reads CASSIILNGYTF. In nucleotides, the CDR3 is TGTGCCAGTAGTATAATACTCAACGGCTACACCTTC. V and J are TRBV19 and TRBJ1-2; D is unclear. The germline CDR1 and CDR2 sequences are LNHDA and SQIVND (reference sequence). V was clipped by 2 bases and J by 8 bases, with 9 bases between them. This CDR3 is built from 12 residues. The whole variable domain, filled in from reference TRBV19 and TRBJ1-2, reads DGGITQSPKYLFRKEGQNVTLSCEQNLNHDAMYWYRQDPGQGLRLIYYSQIVNDFQKGDIAEGYSVSREKKESFPLTVTSAQKNPTAFYLCASSIILNGYTFGSGTRLTVV.

This clone was found many times. V usage is TRBV11-1 and J usage is TRBJ1-4, with D possibly TRBD1 on 5 matching bases. Trimming removed 7 bases from V and 7 bases from J, with 16 bases in between. The germline gives CDR1 SGHAT, CDR2 FQDESV (reference sequence). This CDR3 has 14 residues. For the CDR3, the DNA is TGTGCCAGCACCTCCCACGAAGGGACTGAAAAACTGTTTTTT. This encodes CASTSHEGTEKLFF.

V gene TRBV9 combines with J gene TRBJ1-3, with D perhaps TRBD1 (5 bases). CDR3 size: 16 residues. Germline CDR1 and CDR2: SGDLS and YYNGEE. V lost 4 bases and J lost 0, with 14 bases in between. Here the CDR3 DNA reads TGTGCCAGCAGCTCCGAGGGGCCCCACTCTGGAAACACCATATATTTT. Its translation: CASSSEGPHSGNTIYF.

The chain has TRBV7-2 and TRBJ2-3, with a possible D match to TRBD2 (7 bases). V lost 10 bases and J lost 6, with 20 bases in between. Germline V gene data show CDR1 as SGHTA and CDR2 as FQGNSA. The CDR3 runs to 14 residues. The chain's CDR3 is CAIGVRGAVDTQYF. The DNA of the CDR3 is TGTGCCATCGGGGTCCGGGGGGCAGTGGATACGCAGTATTTT.

A single count supports this clone. V and J are TRBV7-6 and TRBJ2-7, with 12 nucleotides matching TRBD2. CDR3 length equals 17 residues. Trimming took 5 bases from V and 0 from J; bases not matched to a gene: 8. The germline V gene encodes CDR1 SGHVS and CDR2 FNYEAQ. The CDR3 DNA sequence: TGTGCCAGCAGCCCCAAGAGGACTAGCGGGACCTCCTACGAGCAGTACTTC. This encodes CASSPKRTSGTSYEQYF.

J is TRBJ2-4 and V is TRBV21-1; TRBD2 was called by the table and not checked on the DNA. TRBV21-1 is given as a pseudogene. The CDR3 runs 12 residues. The CDR3 DNA is TGTGCCAGCATTGGCAGCGGAAACATTCAGTACTTC. Amino acid sequence: CASIGSGNIQYF.

The chain joins TRBV13 to TRBJ2-1; 8 bases are shared with TRBD2. The V and J ends lost 5 bases and 2 bases, in that order; junction bases with no gene match: 5. Germline values: CDR1 PRHDT, CDR2 FYEKMQ (reference sequence). The CDR3 length is 15 residues. CDR3 in amino acids: CASSAGRATYNEQFF. Here the CDR3 DNA reads TGTGCCAGCAGCGCCGGGAGGGCCACCTACAATGAGCAGTTCTTC.

The chain uses TRBV6-5 and TRBJ2-5; TRBD1 matches 7 bases. The V gene's germline CDR1 is MNHEY and CDR2 SVGAGI. Trimming at V came to 8 bases and at J to 0 bases, leaving 9 bases not matched to a gene. The CDR3 is 15 residues long. This chain's CDR3 is CASLFLTGYQETQYF. CDR3 DNA sequence: TGTGCCAGCCTTTTTTTGACAGGGTACCAAGAGACCCAGTACTTC.

V gene TRBV18 combines with J gene TRBJ2-3, with TRBD2 matching 11 bases. The CDR3 totals 16 residues. V dropped 3 bases and J dropped 4; count of bases not matched to a gene: 6. CDR1 and CDR2 from the germline V gene are KGHSH and LQKENI. The CDR3 reads CASSPLLAGVADTQYF. CDR3 in DNA: TGTGCCAGCTCACCTTTACTAGCGGGAGTAGCAGATACGCAGTATTTT.